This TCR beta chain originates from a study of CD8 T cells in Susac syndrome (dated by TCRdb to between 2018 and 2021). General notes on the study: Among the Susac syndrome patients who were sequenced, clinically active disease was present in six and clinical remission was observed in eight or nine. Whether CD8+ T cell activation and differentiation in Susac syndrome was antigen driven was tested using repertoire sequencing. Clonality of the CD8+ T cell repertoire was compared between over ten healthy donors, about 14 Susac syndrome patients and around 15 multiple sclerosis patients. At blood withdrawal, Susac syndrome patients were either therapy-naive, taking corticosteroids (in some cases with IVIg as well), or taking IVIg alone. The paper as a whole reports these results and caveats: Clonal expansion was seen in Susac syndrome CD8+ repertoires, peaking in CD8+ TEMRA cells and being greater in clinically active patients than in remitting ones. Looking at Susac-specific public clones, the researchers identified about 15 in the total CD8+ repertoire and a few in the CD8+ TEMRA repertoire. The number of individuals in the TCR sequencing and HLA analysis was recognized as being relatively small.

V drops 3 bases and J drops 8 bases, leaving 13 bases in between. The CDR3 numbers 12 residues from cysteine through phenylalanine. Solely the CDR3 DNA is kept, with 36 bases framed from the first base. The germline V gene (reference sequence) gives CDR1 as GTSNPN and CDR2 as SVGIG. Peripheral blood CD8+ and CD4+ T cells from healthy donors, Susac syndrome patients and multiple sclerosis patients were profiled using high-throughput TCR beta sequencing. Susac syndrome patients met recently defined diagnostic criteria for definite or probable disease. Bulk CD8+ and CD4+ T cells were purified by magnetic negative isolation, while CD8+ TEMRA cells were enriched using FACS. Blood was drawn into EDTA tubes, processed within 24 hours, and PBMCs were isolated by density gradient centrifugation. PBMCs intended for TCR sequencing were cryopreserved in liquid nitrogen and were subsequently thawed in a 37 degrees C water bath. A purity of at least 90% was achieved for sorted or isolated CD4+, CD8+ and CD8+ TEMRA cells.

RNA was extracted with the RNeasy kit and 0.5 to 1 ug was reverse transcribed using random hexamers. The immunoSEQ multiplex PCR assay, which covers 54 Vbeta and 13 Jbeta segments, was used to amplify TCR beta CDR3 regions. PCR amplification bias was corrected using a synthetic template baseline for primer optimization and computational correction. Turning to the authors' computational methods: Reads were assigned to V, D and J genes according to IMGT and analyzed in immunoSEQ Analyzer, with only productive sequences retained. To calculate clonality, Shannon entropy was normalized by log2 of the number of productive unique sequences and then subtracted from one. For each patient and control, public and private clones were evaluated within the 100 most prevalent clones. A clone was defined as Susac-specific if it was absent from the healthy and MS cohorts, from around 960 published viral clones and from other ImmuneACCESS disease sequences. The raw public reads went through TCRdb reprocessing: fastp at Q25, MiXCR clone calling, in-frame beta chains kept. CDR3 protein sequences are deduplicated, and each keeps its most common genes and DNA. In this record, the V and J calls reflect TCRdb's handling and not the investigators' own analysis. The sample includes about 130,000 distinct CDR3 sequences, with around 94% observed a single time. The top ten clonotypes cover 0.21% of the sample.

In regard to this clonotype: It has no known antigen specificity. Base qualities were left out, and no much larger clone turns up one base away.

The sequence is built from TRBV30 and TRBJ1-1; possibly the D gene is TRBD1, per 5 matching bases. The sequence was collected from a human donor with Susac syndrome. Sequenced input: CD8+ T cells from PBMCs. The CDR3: CAWRALGGEAFF. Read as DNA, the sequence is TGTGCCTGGAGGGCCCTGGGGGGGGAAGCTTTCTTT.